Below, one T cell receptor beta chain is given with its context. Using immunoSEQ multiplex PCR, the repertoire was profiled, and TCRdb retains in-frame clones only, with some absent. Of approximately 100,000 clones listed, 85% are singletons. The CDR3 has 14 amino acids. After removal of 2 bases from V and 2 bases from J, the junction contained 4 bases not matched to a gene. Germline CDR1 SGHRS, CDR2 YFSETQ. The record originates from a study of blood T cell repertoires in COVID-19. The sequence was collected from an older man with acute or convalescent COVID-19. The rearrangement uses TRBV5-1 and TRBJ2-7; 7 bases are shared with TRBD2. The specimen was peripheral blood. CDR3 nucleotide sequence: TGCGCCAGCAGCTTTAGGCTAGCGGCCTACGAGCAGTACTTC. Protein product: CASSFRLAAYEQYF.